A selection of T cell receptor beta chains follows, all from one sample in a study of CD8+CD57+ T cells in acquired aplastic anemia. One entry per CDR3 protein results from TCRdb running MiXCR on the reads. The table shows 160,000 or so distinct CDR3 sequences, with over 70% occurring only once. Specimen: sorted CD4+, CD8+, or CD8+CD57+ T cells (not recorded which) from PBMCs. The receptor source for this set is a human donor with aplastic anemia. CDR3s include the opening cysteine and the closing phenylalanine or tryptophan. A D gene is named only where the DNA matches it firmly. Size is omitted from some rows. Given values are once, few, many or a class for expanded clones.

14	TRBV9	.	TRBJ2-7	.	CASSPSLGSYEQYF	TGTGCCAGCAGCCCCAGTCTAGGATCCTACGAGCAGTACTTC
15	TRBV2	.	TRBJ1-6	.	CASSISTIYNSPLHF	TGTGCCAGCAGTATTAGCACGATCTATAATTCACCCCTCCACTTT
13	TRBV5-6	.	TRBJ2-7	TRBD2	CASSPGTTNGQYF	TGTGCCAGCAGCCCCGGGACTACCAATGGGCAGTACTTC
16	TRBV9	.	TRBJ2-2	.	CASSALPGAPPGELFF	TGTGCCAGCAGCGCTCTACCCGGGGCTCCACCCGGGGAGCTGTTTTTT
16	TRBV20-1	.	TRBJ2-3	TRBD2	CSARDPGGRGTDTQYF	TGCAGTGCTAGAGATCCAGGAGGGAGGGGCACAGATACGCAGTATTTT
14	TRBV20-1	.	TRBJ2-3	.	CSAPGGLSTDTQYF	TGCAGTGCCCCCGGGGGACTCAGCACAGATACGCAGTATTTT
14	TRBV20-1	.	TRBJ1-2	.	CSAGPDSGTIGYTF	TGCAGTGCCGGGCCGGATTCTGGGACGATAGGCTACACCTTC
17	TRBV7-9	few	TRBJ1-6	.	CASSSVAQGRIRSPLHF	TGTGCCAGCAGCTCTGTGGCACAGGGCCGCATTCGGTCACCCCTCCACTTT
16	TRBV20-1	.	TRBJ2-5	.	CSVTPGDSKYQETQYF	TGCAGTGTTACCCCCGGGGACTCCAAGTACCAAGAGACCCAGTACTTC
14	TRBV9	.	TRBJ2-6	.	CASSVYSGANVLTF	TGTGCCAGCAGCGTGTACTCTGGGGCCAACGTCCTGACTTTC
17	TRBV15	.	TRBJ2-1	TRBD2	CATSRDYPSGGANEQFF	TGTGCCACCAGCAGAGATTATCCTAGCGGGGGGGCAAATGAGCAGTTCTTC
14	TRBV10-3	.	TRBJ2-2	TRBD2	CAISGTSVTGELFF	TGTGCCATCTCCGGGACTAGCGTCACCGGGGAGCTGTTTTTT
15	TRBV7-2	once	TRBJ1-5	TRBD1	CASRSQGVSNKPQHF	TGTGCCAGCAGAAGTCAGGGGGTGAGCAATAAGCCCCAGCATTTT
12	TRBV10-3	.	TRBJ2-5	.	CAISRGQETQYF	TGTGCCATCAGTAGGGGCCAAGAGACCCAGTACTTC
20	TRBV10-3	once	TRBJ2-1	TRBD2	CASSSPPWASGELGYNEQFF	TGTGCCAGCAGTTCCCCCCCGTGGGCTAGCGGGGAATTGGGGTACAATGAGCAGTTCTTC
15	TRBV29-1	.	TRBJ1-1	.	CSVEVFGSTAAEAFF	TGCAGCGTTGAAGTATTTGGCAGCACCGCCGCTGAAGCTTTCTTT
13	TRBV7-8	many	TRBJ1-1	.	CASSLSTDAEAFF	TGTGCCAGCAGCCTCTCGACAGACGCTGAAGCTTTCTTT
14	TRBV7-8	.	TRBJ2-5	.	CASSFIGGQETQYF	TGTGCCAGCAGCTTTATTGGCGGGCAAGAGACCCAGTACTTC
16	TRBV12-3/TRBV12-4	.	TRBJ1-6	.	CASSAEGTALNSPLHF	TGTGCCAGCAGCGCCGAGGGAACAGCCTTAAATTCACCCCTCCACTTT
16	TRBV7-6	.	TRBJ1-2	.	CASSLALIGRGVGYTF	TGTGCCAGCAGCTTAGCGCTAATCGGCAGGGGAGTTGGCTACACCTTC
18	TRBV20-1	.	TRBJ2-5	.	CSARDPDMADAPQETQYF	TGCAGTGCTAGAGACCCAGATATGGCGGACGCACCACAAGAGACCCAGTACTTC
12	TRBV25-1	.	TRBJ1-2	TRBD1	CASQDRGPGYTF	TGTGCCAGCCAAGACAGGGGGCCGGGCTACACCTTC
15	TRBV12-3/TRBV12-4	.	TRBJ2-1	.	CASSTTSGGNNEQFF	TGTGCCAGCAGTACAACCTCGGGTGGAAACAATGAGCAGTTCTTC
13	TRBV7-2	.	TRBJ1-6	.	CASSFAGNSPLHF	TGTGCCAGCAGCTTCGCTGGGAATTCACCCCTCCACTTT
14	TRBV7-8	.	TRBJ2-3	.	CASSLVSGPDTQYF	TGTGCCAGCAGCTTAGTAAGTGGGCCAGATACGCAGTATTTT
14	TRBV6-5	.	TRBJ2-7	.	CASRGAGTAYEQYF	TGTGCCAGCAGAGGGGCCGGTACAGCCTACGAGCAGTACTTC
13	TRBV7-9	.	TRBJ1-4	.	CASSPQGWEKLFF	TGTGCCAGCAGCCCACAGGGTTGGGAAAAACTGTTTTTT
14	TRBV12-3/TRBV12-4	many	TRBJ2-3	.	CASSLGLGADTQYF	TGTGCCAGCAGTTTAGGGCTGGGCGCAGATACGCAGTATTTT
17	TRBV25-1	.	TRBJ1-2	TRBD1	CASRESGTGLNNYGYTF	TGTGCCAGCAGGGAATCCGGGACAGGGCTAAATAACTATGGCTACACCTTC
14	TRBV9	.	TRBJ1-1	.	CASSVGWWGTEAFF	TGTGCCAGCAGCGTAGGGTGGTGGGGCACTGAAGCTTTCTTT
12	TRBV15	.	TRBJ2-7	.	CATSRDGYEQYF	TGTGCCACCAGCAGAGACGGCTACGAGCAGTACTTC
14	TRBV20-1	.	TRBJ1-3	TRBD1	CSARGTGFGNTIYF	TGCAGTGCTAGAGGGACAGGGTTCGGAAACACCATATATTTT
11	TRBV7-9	.	TRBJ1-2	.	CASSLTTGYTF	TGTGCCAGCAGCCTAACAACTGGCTACACCTTC
14	TRBV6-5	.	TRBJ2-3	.	CASTGPLPTDTQYF	TGCGCCAGCACCGGGCCCCTTCCCACAGATACGCAGTATTTT
14	TRBV25-1	.	TRBJ1-2	.	CASSEWGQDYGYTF	TGTGCCAGCAGTGAATGGGGTCAGGACTATGGCTACACCTTC
16	TRBV15	few	TRBJ2-1	TRBD1	CATSRVSGGDRNEQFF	TGTGCCACCAGCAGAGTTTCAGGGGGAGACCGCAATGAGCAGTTCTTC
13	TRBV10-2	.	TRBJ1-1	.	CASSERANTEAFF	TGCGCCAGCAGTGAACGGGCAAACACTGAAGCTTTCTTT
15	TRBV25-1	once	TRBJ1-6	.	CASSTLTQGNSPLHF	TGTGCCAGCAGTACTCTAACACAGGGTAATTCACCCCTCCACTTT
15	TRBV19	once	TRBJ2-3	.	CASSITTLGIDTQYF	TGTGCCAGTAGTATAACAACGTTAGGCATAGATACGCAGTATTTT
15	TRBV2	.	TRBJ2-1	.	CASSQPTGSYNEQFF	TGTGCCAGCAGTCAACCCACAGGCTCCTACAATGAGCAGTTCTTC
13	TRBV10-3	few	TRBJ1-5	.	CAIMNGINQPQHF	TGTGCCATCATGAATGGGATCAATCAGCCCCAGCATTTT
15	TRBV6-1	many	TRBJ2-7	TRBD2	CASTLETSGGYEQYF	TGTGCCAGCACCCTTGAGACTAGCGGCGGATACGAGCAGTACTTC
12	TRBV20-1	.	TRBJ1-1	TRBD1	CSCTGGNTEAFF	TGCAGTTGCACAGGGGGAAACACTGAAGCTTTCTTT
14	TRBV7-8	few	TRBJ2-3	.	CASSLSYYTDTQYF	TGTGCCAGCAGCTTAAGCTATTACACAGATACGCAGTATTTT
15	TRBV19	.	TRBJ1-6	TRBD1	CATRQGFVENSPLHF	TGTGCCACCCGACAGGGCTTTGTTGAGAATTCACCCCTCCACTTT
14	TRBV7-9	.	TRBJ2-5	.	CASSEKGRRETQYF	TGTGCCAGCAGCGAAAAGGGGCGGCGGGAGACCCAGTACTTC
15	TRBV11-2	.	TRBJ2-3	TRBD2	CASSSSGASTDTQYF	TGTGCCAGCAGTAGTAGCGGGGCTAGCACAGATACGCAGTATTTT
16	TRBV7-2	.	TRBJ1-4	TRBD1	CASSLEKQGYNEKLFF	TGTGCCAGCAGCTTAGAGAAACAGGGGTATAATGAAAAACTGTTTTTT
14	TRBV19	.	TRBJ2-5	TRBD2	CASSTGRELETQYF	TGTGCCAGTAGTACTGGGCGGGAGTTAGAGACCCAGTACTTC
15	TRBV2	.	TRBJ2-5	.	CASSELGSWIETQYF	TGTGCCAGCAGTGAATTGGGTAGCTGGATAGAGACCCAGTACTTC
18	TRBV6-6	many	TRBJ2-2	.	CASSYSGINPRNTGELFF	TGTGCCAGCAGTTACTCGGGGATAAACCCCAGAAACACCGGGGAGCTGTTTTTT
15	TRBV25-1	few	TRBJ2-5	.	CASSVRFPGGETQYF	TGTGCCAGCAGTGTTCGGTTTCCGGGCGGGGAGACCCAGTACTTC
15	TRBV10-1	.	TRBJ2-1	TRBD2	CASSLGGTRYNEQFF	TGCGCCAGCAGCTTGGGGGGGACTCGGTACAATGAGCAGTTCTTC
16	TRBV4-3	.	TRBJ1-2	.	CASSQEFARADYGYTF	TGCGCCAGCAGCCAAGAATTTGCCAGGGCGGACTATGGCTACACCTTC
13	TRBV15	.	TRBJ2-7	.	CATSRDWLYEQYF	TGTGCCACCAGCAGAGATTGGCTTTACGAGCAGTACTTC